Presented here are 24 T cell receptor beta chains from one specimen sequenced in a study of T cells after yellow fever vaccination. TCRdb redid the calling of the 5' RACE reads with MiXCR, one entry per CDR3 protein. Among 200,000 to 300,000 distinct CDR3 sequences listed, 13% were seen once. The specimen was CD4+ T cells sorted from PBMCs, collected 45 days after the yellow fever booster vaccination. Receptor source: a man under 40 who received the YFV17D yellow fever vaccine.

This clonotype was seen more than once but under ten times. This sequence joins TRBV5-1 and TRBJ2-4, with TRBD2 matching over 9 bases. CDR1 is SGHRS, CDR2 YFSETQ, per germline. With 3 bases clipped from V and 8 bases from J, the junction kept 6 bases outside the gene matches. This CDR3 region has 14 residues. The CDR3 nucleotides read TGCGCCAGCAGCTCTAGCGGGACCGGGGACATTCAGTACTTC. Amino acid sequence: CASSSSGTGDIQYF. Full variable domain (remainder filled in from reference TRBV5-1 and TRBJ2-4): KAGVTQTPRYLIKTRGQQVTLSCSPISGHRSVSWYQQTPGQGLQFLFEYFSETQRNKGNFPGRFSGRQFSNSRSEMNVSTLELGDSALYLCASSSSGTGDIQYFGAGTRLSVL.

The CDR3 sequence is CSAGGQIYGYTF. CDR3 nucleotide sequence: TGCAGTGCTGGAGGACAGATCTATGGCTACACCTTC. The chain links TRBV20-1 to TRBJ1-2; weak D call: TRBD1 (6 bases). CDR3 length: 12 residues. The germline V gene has CDR1 DFQATT and CDR2 SNEGSKA (reference sequence). V lost 5 bases to trimming and J lost 4 bases, with 11 bases between them.

Here the CDR3 reads CASSPRDRGIGEQYF. The CDR3, as DNA: TGTGCCAGCAGTCCCCGGGACAGGGGTATTGGCGAGCAGTACTTC. This rearrangement joins TRBV12-3 or TRBV12-4 to TRBJ2-7, with 10 bases that match TRBD1. The CDR3 sequence is 15 residues long. V was pared by 5 bases and J by 6 bases, with 10 bases of the junction left unmatched.

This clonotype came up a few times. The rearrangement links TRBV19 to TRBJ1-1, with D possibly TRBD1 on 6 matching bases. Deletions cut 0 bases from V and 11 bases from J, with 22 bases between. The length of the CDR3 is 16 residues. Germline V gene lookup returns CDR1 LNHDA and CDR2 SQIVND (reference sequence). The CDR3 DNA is TGTGCCAGTAGTATAGACGAGTCGGGGGCGGCGGTGTACGCTTTCTTT. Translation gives CASSIDESGAAVYAFF.

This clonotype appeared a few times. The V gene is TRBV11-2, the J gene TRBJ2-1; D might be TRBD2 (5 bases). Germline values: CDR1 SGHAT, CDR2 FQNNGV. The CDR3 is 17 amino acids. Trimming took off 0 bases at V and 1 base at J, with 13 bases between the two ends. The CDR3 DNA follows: TGTGCCAGCAGCTTAGAAGGGAGCCAGTCTTCCTACAATGAGCAGTTCTTC. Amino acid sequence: CASSLEGSQSSYNEQFF.

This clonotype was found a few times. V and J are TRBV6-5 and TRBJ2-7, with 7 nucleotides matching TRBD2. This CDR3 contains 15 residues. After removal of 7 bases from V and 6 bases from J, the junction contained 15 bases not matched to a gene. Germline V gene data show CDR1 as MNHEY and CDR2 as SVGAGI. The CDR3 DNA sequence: TGTGCCAGCATGGGTAGCGGGCTAGGAGACGGCGAGCAGTACTTC. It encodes CASMGSGLGDGEQYF.

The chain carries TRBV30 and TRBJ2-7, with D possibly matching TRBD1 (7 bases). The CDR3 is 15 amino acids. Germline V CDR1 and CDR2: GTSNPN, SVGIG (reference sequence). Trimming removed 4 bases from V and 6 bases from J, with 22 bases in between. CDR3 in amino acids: CAWTLGGTALGEQYF. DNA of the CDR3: TGTGCCTGGACTCTAGGGGGGACAGCCCTCGGCGAGCAGTACTTC.

The CDR3 spells CASSPFPGTVNYEQYF. In DNA, the CDR3 is TGTGCCAGCAGCCCGTTCCCCGGGACAGTTAACTACGAGCAGTACTTC. V and J are TRBV7-9 and TRBJ2-7; 7 bases agree with TRBD1. Germline assignment: CDR1 SEHNR and CDR2 FQNEAQ (reference sequence). V shed 5 bases and J 3 bases; nucleotides not matched to a gene: 13. This CDR3 contains 16 residues. The full variable domain, completed using reference TRBV7-9 and TRBJ2-7, is DTGVSQNPRHKITKRGQNVTFRCDPISEHNRLYWYRQTLGQGPEFLTYFQNEAQLEKSRLLSDRFSAERPKGSFSTLEIQRTEQGDSAMYLCASSPFPGTVNYEQYFGPGTRLTVT.

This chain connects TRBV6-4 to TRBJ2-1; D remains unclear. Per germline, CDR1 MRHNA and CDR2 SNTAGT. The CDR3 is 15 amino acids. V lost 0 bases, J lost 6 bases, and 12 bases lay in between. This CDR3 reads CASSDSSFGSNEQFF. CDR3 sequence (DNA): TGTGCCAGCAGTGACTCGTCATTCGGGTCCAATGAGCAGTTCTTC.

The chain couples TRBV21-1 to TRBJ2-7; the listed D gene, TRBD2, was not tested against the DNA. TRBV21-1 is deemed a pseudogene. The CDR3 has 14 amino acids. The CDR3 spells CASYRAGESNEQYF. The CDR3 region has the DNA TGTGCCAGCTATCGGGCGGGAGAATCTAACGAGCAGTACTTC.

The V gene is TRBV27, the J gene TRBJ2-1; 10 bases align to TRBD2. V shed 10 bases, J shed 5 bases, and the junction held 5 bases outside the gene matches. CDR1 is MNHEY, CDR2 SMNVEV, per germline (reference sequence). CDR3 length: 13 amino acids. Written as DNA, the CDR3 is TGTGCCACCCGGACTAGCGGAAACAATGAGCAGTTCTTC. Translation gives CATRTSGNNEQFF.

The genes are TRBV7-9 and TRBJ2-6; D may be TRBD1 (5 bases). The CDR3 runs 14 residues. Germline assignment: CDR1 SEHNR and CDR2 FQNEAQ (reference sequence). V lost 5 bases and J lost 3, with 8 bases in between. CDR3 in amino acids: CASSTTVGANVLTF. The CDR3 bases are TGTGCCAGCAGCACGACAGTTGGGGCCAACGTCCTGACTTTC. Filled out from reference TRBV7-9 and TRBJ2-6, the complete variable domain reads DTGVSQNPRHKITKRGQNVTFRCDPISEHNRLYWYRQTLGQGPEFLTYFQNEAQLEKSRLLSDRFSAERPKGSFSTLEIQRTEQGDSAMYLCASSTTVGANVLTFGAGSRLTVL.

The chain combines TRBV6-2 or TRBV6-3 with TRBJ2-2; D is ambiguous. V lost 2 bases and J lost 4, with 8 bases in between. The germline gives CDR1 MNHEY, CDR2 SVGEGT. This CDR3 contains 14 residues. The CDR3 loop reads CASSYVSSTGELFF. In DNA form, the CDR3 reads TGTGCCAGCAGTTACGTCAGTTCCACCGGGGAGCTGTTTTTT.

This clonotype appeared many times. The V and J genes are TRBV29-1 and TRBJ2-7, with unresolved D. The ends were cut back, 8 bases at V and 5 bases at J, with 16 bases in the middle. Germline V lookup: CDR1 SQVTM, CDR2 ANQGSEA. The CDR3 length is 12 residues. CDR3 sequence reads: CSLGSPANEQYF. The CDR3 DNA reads TGCAGCTTGGGATCACCCGCGAACGAGCAGTACTTC.

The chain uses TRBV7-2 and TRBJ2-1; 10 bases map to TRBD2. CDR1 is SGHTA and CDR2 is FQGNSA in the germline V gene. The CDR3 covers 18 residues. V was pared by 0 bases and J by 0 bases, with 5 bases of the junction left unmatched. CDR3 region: CASSLATSGPSSYNEQFF. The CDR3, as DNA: TGTGCCAGCAGCTTAGCGACTAGCGGGCCGAGCTCCTACAATGAGCAGTTCTTC.

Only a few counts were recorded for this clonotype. CDR3 sequence: CASSVGSLYEQYF. The CDR3 nucleotides are TGTGCCAGCAGCGTCGGGAGCTTGTACGAGCAGTACTTC. The V gene is TRBV7-2, the J gene TRBJ2-7; tentative D call: TRBD2 (6 bases). CDR1 and CDR2 (germline): SGHTA, FQGNSA. With 5 bases removed from V and 4 bases from J, the gap between germline ends came to 12 bases. This CDR3 is 13 amino acids long. Full variable domain (missing parts from reference TRBV7-2 and TRBJ2-7): GAGVSQSPSNKVTEKGKDVELRCDPISGHTALYWYRQSLGQGLEFLIYFQGNSAPDKSGLPSDRFSAERTGGSVSTLTIQRTQQEDSAVYLCASSVGSLYEQYFGPGTRLTVT.

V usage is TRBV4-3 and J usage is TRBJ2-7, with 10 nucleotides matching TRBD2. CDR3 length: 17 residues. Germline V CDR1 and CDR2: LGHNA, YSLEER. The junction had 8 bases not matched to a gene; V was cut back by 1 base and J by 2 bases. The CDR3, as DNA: TGCGCCAGCAGCCAAGTCCCCCTTAGCGGGAGGCCCTACGAGCAGTACTTC. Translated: CASSQVPLSGRPYEQYF.

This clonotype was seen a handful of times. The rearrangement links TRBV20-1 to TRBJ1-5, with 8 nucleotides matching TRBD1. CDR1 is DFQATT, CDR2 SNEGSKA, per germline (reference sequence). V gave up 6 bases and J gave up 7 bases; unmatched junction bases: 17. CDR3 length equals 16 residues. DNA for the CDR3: TGCAGTGCCTCCTCTGTAAGGGACAGGAAGGTCCAGCCCCAGCATTTT. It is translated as CSASSVRDRKVQPQHF.

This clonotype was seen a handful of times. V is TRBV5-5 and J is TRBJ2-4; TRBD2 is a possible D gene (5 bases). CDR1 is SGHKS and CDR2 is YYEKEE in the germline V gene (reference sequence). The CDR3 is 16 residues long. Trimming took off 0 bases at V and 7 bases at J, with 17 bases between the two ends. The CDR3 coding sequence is TGTGCCAGCAGCTTGGTACCTAGCCTCGAGACGAACATTCAGTACTTC. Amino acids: CASSLVPSLETNIQYF.

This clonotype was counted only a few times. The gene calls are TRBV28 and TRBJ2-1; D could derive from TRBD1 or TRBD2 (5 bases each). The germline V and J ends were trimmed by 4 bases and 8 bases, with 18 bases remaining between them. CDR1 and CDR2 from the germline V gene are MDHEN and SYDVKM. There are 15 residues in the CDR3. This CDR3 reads CASSSPGPVKDEQFF. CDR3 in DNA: TGTGCCAGCAGTTCTCCGGGACCGGTCAAGGATGAGCAGTTCTTC.

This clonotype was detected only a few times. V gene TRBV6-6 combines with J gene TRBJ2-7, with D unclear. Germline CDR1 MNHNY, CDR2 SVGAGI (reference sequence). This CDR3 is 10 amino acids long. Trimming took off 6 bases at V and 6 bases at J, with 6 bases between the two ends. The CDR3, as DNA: TGTGCCAGCAGAGGGCTCGAGCAGTACTTC. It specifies CASRGLEQYF.

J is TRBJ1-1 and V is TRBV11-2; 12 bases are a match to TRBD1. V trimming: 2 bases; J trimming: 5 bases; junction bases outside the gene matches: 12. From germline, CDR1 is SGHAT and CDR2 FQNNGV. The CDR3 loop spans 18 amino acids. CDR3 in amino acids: CASSLKGQGAKSGTEAFF. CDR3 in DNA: TGTGCCAGCAGCTTAAAGGGACAGGGGGCTAAGTCGGGGACTGAAGCTTTCTTT.

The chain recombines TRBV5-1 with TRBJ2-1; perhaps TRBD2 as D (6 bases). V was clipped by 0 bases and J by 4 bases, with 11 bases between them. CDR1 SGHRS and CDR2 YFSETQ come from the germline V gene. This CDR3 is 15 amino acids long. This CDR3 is CASSLVASEYNEQFF. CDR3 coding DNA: TGCGCCAGCAGCTTGGTAGCTAGCGAATACAATGAGCAGTTCTTC.

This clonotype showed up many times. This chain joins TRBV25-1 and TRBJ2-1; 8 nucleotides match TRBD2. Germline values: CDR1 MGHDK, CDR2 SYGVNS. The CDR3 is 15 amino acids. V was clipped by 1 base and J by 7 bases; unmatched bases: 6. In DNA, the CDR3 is TGTGCCAGCAGTGAATTAGGGACTAGATTTAATGAGCAGTTCTTC. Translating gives CASSELGTRFNEQFF.